Detailed here is one T cell receptor beta chain. This CDR3 is built from 13 residues. Germline-derived CDR1 and CDR2 are SNHLY and FYNNEI. A sample-barcoded 5' primer and a J-beta primer mix were used in a second PCR of roughly 7 to 11 cycles. MiXCR was run by TCRdb on the 5' RACE reads, yielding one entry per CDR3 protein. The sample consists of roughly 1.4 million distinct CDR3 sequences, approximately 63% of them appearing once. The data derive from a study of blood T cells in healthy people across ages. At the level of the study: About one barcoded beta molecule was captured per two T cells (by template switching).

The chain couples TRBV2 to TRBJ2-2, with D possibly TRBD2 on 6 matching bases. This TCR came from a man younger than 35 in good health. The sequencing sample was made of blood. CDR3 nucleotides: TGTGGCTCGGGCGGGGCCCGATCCGGGGAGCTGTTTTTT. As protein: CGSGGARSGELFF. Filled out from reference TRBV2 and TRBJ2-2, the complete variable domain reads EPEVTQTPSHQVTQMGQEVILRCVPISNHLYFYWYRQILGQKVEFLVSFYNNEISEKSEIFDDQFSVERPDGSNFTLKIRSTKLEDSAMYFCGSGGARSGELFFGEGSRLTVL.